This T cell receptor (beta chain) was identified in a study of response to subunit inactivated influenza vaccine. Germline V gives CDR1 ENHRY, CDR2 SYGVKD. V lost 3 bases and J lost 8, with 8 bases in between. CDR3 size: 12 residues. TCRdb redid the calling of the RT-PCR reads with MiXCR, one entry per CDR3 protein. Among 200,000 to 300,000 distinct CDR3 sequences listed, 12% were seen once. This chain connects TRBV10-3 to TRBJ2-1, with a possible D match to TRBD1 (6 bases). This TCR derives from a man in his fifties or sixties who received an inactivated influenza vaccine. Specimen: non-naive T cells sorted from PBMCs, collected 14 to 15 days before vaccination. The CDR3 coding sequence is TGTGCCATCAGTGATACAGGGTATGAGCAGTTCTTC. Translated: CAISDTGYEQFF.